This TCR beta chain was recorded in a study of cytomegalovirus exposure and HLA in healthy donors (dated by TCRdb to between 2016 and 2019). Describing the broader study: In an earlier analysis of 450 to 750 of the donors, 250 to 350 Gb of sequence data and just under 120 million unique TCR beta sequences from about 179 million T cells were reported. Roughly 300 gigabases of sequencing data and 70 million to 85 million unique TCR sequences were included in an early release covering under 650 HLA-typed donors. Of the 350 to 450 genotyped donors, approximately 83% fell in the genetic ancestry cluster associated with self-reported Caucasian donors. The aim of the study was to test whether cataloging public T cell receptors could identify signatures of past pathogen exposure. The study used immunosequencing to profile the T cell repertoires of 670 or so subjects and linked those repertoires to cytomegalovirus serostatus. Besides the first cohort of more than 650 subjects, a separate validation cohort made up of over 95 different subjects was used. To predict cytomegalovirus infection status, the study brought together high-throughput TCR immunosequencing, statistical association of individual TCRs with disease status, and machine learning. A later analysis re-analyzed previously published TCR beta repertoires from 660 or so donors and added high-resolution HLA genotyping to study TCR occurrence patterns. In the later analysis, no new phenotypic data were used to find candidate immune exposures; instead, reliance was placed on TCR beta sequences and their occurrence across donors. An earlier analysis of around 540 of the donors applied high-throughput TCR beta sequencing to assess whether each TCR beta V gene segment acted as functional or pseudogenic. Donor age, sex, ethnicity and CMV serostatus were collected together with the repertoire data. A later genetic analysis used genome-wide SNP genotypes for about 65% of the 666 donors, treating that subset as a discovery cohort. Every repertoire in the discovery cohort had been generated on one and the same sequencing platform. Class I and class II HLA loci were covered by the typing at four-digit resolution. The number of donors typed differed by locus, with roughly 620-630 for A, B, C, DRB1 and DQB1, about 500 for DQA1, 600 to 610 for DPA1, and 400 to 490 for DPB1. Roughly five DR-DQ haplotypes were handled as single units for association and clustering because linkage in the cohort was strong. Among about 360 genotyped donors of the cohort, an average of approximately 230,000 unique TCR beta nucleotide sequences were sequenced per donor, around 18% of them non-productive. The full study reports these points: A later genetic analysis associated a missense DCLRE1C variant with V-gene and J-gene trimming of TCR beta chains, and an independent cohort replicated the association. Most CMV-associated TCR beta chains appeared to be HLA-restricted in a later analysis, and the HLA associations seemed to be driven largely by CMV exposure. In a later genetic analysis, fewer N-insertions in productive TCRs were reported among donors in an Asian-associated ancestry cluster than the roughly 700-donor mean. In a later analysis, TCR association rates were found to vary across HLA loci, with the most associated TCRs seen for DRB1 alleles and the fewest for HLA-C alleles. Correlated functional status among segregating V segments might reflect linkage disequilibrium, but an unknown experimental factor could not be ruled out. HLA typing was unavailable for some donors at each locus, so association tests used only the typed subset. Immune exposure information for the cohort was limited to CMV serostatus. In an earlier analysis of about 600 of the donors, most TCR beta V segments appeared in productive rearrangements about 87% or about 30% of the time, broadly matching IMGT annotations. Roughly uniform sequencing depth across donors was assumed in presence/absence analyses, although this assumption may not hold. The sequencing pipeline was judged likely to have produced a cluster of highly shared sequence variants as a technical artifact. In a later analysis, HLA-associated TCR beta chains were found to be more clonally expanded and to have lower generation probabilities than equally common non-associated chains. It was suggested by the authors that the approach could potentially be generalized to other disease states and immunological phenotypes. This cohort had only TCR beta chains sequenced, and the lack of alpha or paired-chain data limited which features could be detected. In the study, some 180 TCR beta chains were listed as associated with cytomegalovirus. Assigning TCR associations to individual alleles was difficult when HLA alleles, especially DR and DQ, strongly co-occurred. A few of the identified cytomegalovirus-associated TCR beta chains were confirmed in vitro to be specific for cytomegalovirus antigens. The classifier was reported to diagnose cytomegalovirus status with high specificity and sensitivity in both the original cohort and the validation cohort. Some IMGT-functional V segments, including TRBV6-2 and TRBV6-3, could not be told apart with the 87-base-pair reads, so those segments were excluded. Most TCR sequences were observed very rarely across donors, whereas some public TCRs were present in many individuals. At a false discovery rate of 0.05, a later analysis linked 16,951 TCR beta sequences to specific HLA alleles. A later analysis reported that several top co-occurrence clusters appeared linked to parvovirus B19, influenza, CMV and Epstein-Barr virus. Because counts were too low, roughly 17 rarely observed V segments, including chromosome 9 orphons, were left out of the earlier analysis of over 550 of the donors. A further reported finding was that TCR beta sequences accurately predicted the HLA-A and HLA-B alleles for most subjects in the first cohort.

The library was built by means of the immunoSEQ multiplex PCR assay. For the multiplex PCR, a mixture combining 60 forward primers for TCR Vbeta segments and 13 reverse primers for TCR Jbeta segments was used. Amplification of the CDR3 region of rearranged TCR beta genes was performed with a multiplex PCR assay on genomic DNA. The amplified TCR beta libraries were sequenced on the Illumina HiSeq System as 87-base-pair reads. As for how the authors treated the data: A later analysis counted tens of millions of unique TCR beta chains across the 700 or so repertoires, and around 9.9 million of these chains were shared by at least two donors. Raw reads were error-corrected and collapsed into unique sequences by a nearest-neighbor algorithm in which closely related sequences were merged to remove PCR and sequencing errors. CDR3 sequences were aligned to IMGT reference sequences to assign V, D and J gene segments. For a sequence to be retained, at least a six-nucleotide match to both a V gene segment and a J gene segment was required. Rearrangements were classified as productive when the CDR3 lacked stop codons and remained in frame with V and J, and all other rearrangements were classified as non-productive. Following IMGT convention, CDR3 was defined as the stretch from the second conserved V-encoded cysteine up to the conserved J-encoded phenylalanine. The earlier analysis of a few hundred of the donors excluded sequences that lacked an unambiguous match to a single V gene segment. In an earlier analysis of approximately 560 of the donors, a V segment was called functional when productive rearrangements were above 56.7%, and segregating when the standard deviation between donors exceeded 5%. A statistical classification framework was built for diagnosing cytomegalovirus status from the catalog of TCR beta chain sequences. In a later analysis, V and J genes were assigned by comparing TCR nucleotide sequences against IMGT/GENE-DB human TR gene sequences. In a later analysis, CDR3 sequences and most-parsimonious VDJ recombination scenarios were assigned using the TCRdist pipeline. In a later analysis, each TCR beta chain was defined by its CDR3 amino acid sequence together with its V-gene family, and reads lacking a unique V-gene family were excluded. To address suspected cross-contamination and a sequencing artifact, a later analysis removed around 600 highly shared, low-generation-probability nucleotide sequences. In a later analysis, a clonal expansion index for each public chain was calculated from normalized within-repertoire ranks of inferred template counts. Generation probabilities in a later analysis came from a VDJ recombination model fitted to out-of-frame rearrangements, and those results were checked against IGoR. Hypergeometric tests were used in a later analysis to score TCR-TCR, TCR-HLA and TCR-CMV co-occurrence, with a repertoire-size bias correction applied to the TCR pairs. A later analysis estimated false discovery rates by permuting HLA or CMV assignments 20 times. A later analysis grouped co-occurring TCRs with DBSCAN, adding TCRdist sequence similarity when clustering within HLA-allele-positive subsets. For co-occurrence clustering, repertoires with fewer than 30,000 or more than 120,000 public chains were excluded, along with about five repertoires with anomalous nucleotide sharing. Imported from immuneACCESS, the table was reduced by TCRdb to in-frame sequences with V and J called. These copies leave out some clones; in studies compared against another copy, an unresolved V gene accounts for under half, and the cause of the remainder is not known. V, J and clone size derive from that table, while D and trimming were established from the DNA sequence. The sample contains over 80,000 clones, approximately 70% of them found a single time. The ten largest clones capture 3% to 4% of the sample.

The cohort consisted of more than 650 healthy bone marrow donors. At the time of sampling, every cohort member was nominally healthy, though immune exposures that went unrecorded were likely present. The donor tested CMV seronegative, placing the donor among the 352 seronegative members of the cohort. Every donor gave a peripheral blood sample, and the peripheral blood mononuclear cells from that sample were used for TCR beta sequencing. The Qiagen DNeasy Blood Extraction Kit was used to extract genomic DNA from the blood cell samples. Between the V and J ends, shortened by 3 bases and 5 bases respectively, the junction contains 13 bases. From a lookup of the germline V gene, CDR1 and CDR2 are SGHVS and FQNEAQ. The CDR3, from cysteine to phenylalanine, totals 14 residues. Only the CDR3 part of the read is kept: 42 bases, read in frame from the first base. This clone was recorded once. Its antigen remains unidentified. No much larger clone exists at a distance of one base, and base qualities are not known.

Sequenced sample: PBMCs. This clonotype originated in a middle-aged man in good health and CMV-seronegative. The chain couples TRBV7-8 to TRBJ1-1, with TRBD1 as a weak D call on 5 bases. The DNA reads TGTGCCAGCAGCTTTGGGCAGGGCGAGACTGAAGCTTTCTTT. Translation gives CASSFGQGETEAFF. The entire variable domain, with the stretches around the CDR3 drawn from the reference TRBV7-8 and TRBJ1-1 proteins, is GAGVSQSPRYKVAKRGQDVALRCDPISGHVSLFWYQQALGQGPEFLTYFQNEAQLDKSGLPSDRFFAERPEGSVSTLKIQRTQQEDSAVYLCASSFGQGETEAFFGQGTRLTVV.